The 24 T cell receptor beta chains in this list originate from one sample, sequenced in a study of control samples from healthy donors and cancer patients. Produced via immunoSEQ multiplex PCR; TCRdb's table is partial and in-frame only. Among 50,000 to 55,000 clones, approximately 90% were seen once, and the ten largest hold 1.6%. The sequenced material came from PBMCs. The receptors shown here come from a man aged 35-49 years with colorectal cancer.

This clone was observed once. This sequence joins TRBV27 and TRBJ1-1; tentatively, D is TRBD1 (5 bases). The germline V and J ends were trimmed by 10 bases and 8 bases, with 20 bases remaining between them. This CDR3 has 13 residues. In germline, CDR1 is MNHEY, CDR2 SMNVEV (reference sequence). CDR3 sequence (DNA): TGTGCCACCTTTCCCCAGGATTGGGGGGAAGCTTTCTTT. Protein: CATFPQDWGEAFF.

The chain combines TRBV15 with TRBJ2-2; TRBD1 is a possible D gene (6 bases). V was cut by 1 base and J by 2 bases, with 11 bases left in between. Germline values: CDR1 LNHNV, CDR2 YYDKDF (reference sequence). This CDR3 is 16 amino acids long. CDR3 DNA sequence: TGTGCCACCAGCAGAGTCCGGGACATTAACACCGGGGAGCTGTTTTTT. Translation gives CATSRVRDINTGELFF.

This rearrangement joins TRBV5-5 to TRBJ2-6; D could derive from TRBD1 or TRBD2 (5 bases each). The CDR3 covers 16 residues. Trimming took 4 bases from V and 4 from J, leaving 15 bases between them. Looked up from germline, CDR1 is SGHKS and CDR2 is YYEKEE (reference sequence). CDR3 bases: TGTGCCAGCAGCCCAGTACGGGGACCAGGGGCCAACGTCCTGACTTTC. Its translation is CASSPVRGPGANVLTF.

The chain carries TRBV7-2 and TRBJ2-3, with TRBD2 matching 13 bases. The J segment lost 7 bases and the V segment lost 4 bases, leaving 11 bases of the junction unmatched. Germline V gene lookup returns CDR1 SGHTA and CDR2 FQGNSA. CDR3 size: 17 residues. The DNA of the CDR3 is TGTGCCAGCAGCTCCGGACTAGCGGGAGAGCCGTTAAATACGCAGTATTTT. This codes for CASSSGLAGEPLNTQYF.

The chain recombines TRBV9 with TRBJ2-2; a possible D gene is TRBD2 (5 bases). Per germline, CDR1 SGDLS and CDR2 YYNGEE. V was shortened by 0 bases and J by 4 bases, with 10 bases between the two germline ends. CDR3 length: 15 residues. CDR3 region: CASSVAGFRTGELFF. DNA of the CDR3: TGTGCCAGCAGCGTAGCGGGGTTTCGCACCGGGGAGCTGTTTTTT.

The rearrangement uses TRBV7-9 and TRBJ1-1; no firm D call. CDR3 length: 11 residues. Deletions cut 1 base from V and 12 bases from J, with 9 bases between. CDR1 is SEHNR and CDR2 is FQNEAQ in the germline V gene (reference sequence). The DNA for the CDR3 is TGTGCCAGCAGCTTAGAGGGCCGGACTTTCTTT. It is translated as CASSLEGRTFF.

This clone was observed a single time. The V call is TRBV25-1, the J call TRBJ1-1; D is ambiguous. The length of the CDR3 is 14 residues. V lost 5 bases and J lost 3, with 13 bases in between. Germline lookup yields CDR1 MGHDK and CDR2 SYGVNS. CDR3 loop: CASSRTSVDTEAFF. The CDR3 coding sequence is TGTGCCAGCAGTCGAACGTCGGTGGACACTGAAGCTTTCTTT.

The chain is built from TRBV30 and TRBJ2-7, with 9 bases identical to TRBD2. V lost 5 bases and J lost 0; bases outside the gene matches: 2. Germline V CDR1 and CDR2: GTSNPN, SVGIG (reference sequence). The CDR3 spans 13 residues. In nucleotides, the CDR3 is TGTGCCTGGTCTAGCGGGGCCTCCTACGAGCAGTACTTC. This gives the protein CAWSSGASYEQYF.

The chain recombines TRBV4-3 with TRBJ1-1; 7 nucleotides align to TRBD1. Per germline, CDR1 LGHNA and CDR2 YSLEER. V was pared by 2 bases and J by 5 bases, with 8 bases of the junction left unmatched. The CDR3 is 15 residues long. The CDR3 is CASSQSNRGWTEAFF. CDR3 in DNA: TGCGCCAGCAGCCAATCGAACAGGGGTTGGACTGAAGCTTTCTTT.

V gene TRBV4-1 combines with J gene TRBJ2-7; no firm D call. Trimming pared 2 bases from V and 2 bases from J, leaving 13 bases between. The germline gives CDR1 MGHRA, CDR2 YSYEKL. The length of the CDR3 is 15 residues. In DNA form, the CDR3 reads TGCGCCAGCAGCCAAAGGCCAGAAAGTACCTACGAGCAGTACTTC. This encodes CASSQRPESTYEQYF.

The chain uses TRBV30 and TRBJ1-1; a weak D match, TRBD1 (5 bases). Germline V gene lookup returns CDR1 GTSNPN and CDR2 SVGIG (reference sequence). This CDR3 has 11 residues. Trimming cost V 0 bases and J 11 bases, with 10 bases left between them. CDR3: CAWSVQGEAFF. DNA of the CDR3: TGTGCCTGGAGTGTACAAGGGGAGGCTTTCTTT.

The chain has TRBV30 and TRBJ1-6, with a weak D call TRBD1 (5 bases). CDR1 is GTSNPN and CDR2 is SVGIG in the germline V gene (reference sequence). The V end lost 1 base, the J end lost 9 bases, and 7 bases lay between the germline ends. The CDR3 consists of 12 residues. The CDR3 sequence is CAWSGQSSPLHF. The CDR3 DNA reads as TGTGCCTGGAGTGGACAGAGTTCACCCCTCCACTTT.

This chain connects TRBV27 to TRBJ2-5; TRBD1 might be the D (5 bases). V was cut by 0 bases and J by 1 base, with 9 bases left in between. The CDR3 totals 15 residues. Germline lookup yields CDR1 MNHEY and CDR2 SMNVEV (reference sequence). The CDR3 bases are TGTGCCAGCAGTTTATCTCGACAGTTCCAAGAGACCCAGTACTTC. Translation: CASSLSRQFQETQYF.

V is TRBV7-3 and J is TRBJ2-5; 7 nucleotides align to TRBD1. CDR3 length: 13 residues. Germline V gene data show CDR1 as SGHTA and CDR2 as FQGTGA. V trimming: 2 bases; J trimming: 3 bases; junction bases outside the gene matches: 0. This CDR3 reads CASSLDREETQYF. The CDR3, as DNA: TGTGCCAGCAGCTTAGACAGGGAAGAGACCCAGTACTTC.

The V call is TRBV5-1, the J call TRBJ2-1; a possible D gene is TRBD2 (5 bases). The germline V and J ends were trimmed by 3 bases and 7 bases, with 17 bases remaining between them. The CDR3 extends over 15 amino acids. CDR1 SGHRS and CDR2 YFSETQ come from the germline V gene. The CDR3 reads CASSSRRREWNEQFF. DNA for the CDR3: TGCGCCAGCAGCTCCAGGAGAAGGGAGTGGAATGAGCAGTTCTTC.

V and J are TRBV24-1 and TRBJ2-5; D not resolved. CDR3 length: 15 residues. The ends were cut back, 3 bases at V and 6 bases at J, with 16 bases in the middle. CDR1 is KGHDR, CDR2 SFDVKD, per germline. CDR3 DNA: TGTGCCACCAGTGATACGGAAAATGCAAGGAAGACCCAGTACTTC. It specifies CATSDTENARKTQYF.

The chain employs TRBV5-4 and TRBJ2-1; the D is unclear. The V end was cut by 0 bases, the J end by 5 bases, with 15 bases between. This CDR3 region has 16 residues. The germline gives CDR1 SGHNT, CDR2 YYREEE (reference sequence). CDR3 protein: CASSLGGHYRDNEQFF. In DNA form, the CDR3 reads TGTGCCAGCAGCTTGGGGGGTCATTATAGGGACAATGAGCAGTTCTTC. The full variable domain, completed using reference TRBV5-4 and TRBJ2-1, is ETGVTQSPTHLIKTRGQQVTLRCSSQSGHNTVSWYQQALGQGPQFIFQYYREEENGRGNFPPRFSGLQFPNYSSELNVNALELDDSALYLCASSLGGHYRDNEQFFGPGTRLTVL.

V and J are TRBV27 and TRBJ1-5; TRBD1 aligns across 9 bases. The ends lost 7 bases at V and 2 bases at J; junction bases unmatched: 6. The CDR3 spans 15 residues. The V gene's germline CDR1 is MNHEY and CDR2 SMNVEV (reference sequence). CDR3 DNA sequence: TGTGCCAGCATCAAGACAGGGGGGGGCAATCAGCCCCAGCATTTT. Translated, it gives CASIKTGGGNQPQHF.

The V gene is TRBV28, the J gene TRBJ2-5; tentatively, D is TRBD2 (6 bases). The V gene lost 6 bases and the J gene lost 2 bases, with 19 bases spanning the gap. This CDR3 spans 16 amino acids. Per the germline V gene, CDR1 is MDHEN and CDR2 is SYDVKM. The CDR3: CASSPWGGGQQETQYF. For the CDR3, the DNA is TGTGCCAGCAGCCCGTGGGGCGGAGGGCAACAAGAGACCCAGTACTTC.

The chain combines TRBV7-8 with TRBJ1-1; no clear D. Trimming cost V 3 bases and J 14 bases, with 13 bases left between them. Germline CDR1 and CDR2: SGHVS and FQNEAQ. CDR3 length: 11 amino acids. This chain's CDR3 is CASSFQLSWFF. The CDR3 bases are TGTGCCAGCAGCTTTCAACTATCGTGGTTCTTT.

This chain connects TRBV7-8 to TRBJ2-5; D tentatively fits TRBD1 or TRBD2 (7 bases each). V lost 5 bases and J lost 9, with 10 bases in between. CDR1 is SGHVS, CDR2 FQNEAQ, per germline. The CDR3 contains 11 residues. The CDR3 loop reads CASSPGGAQYF. CDR3 nucleotides: TGTGCCAGCAGCCCAGGGGGGGCCCAGTACTTC.

Comments on this clone: Other DNA variants within this sample encode the same CDR3. The CDR3 nucleotides read TGTGCCAGCAGCGTAGGCGGGAGCTCCTACGAGCAGTACTTC. Encoded protein: CASSVGGSSYEQYF. The V and J genes are TRBV9 and TRBJ2-7, with 7 positions matching TRBD2. Germline lookup yields CDR1 SGDLS and CDR2 YYNGEE. The J segment lost 0 bases and the V segment lost 0 bases, leaving 0 bases of the junction unmatched. This CDR3 has 14 residues. The whole variable domain, filled in from reference TRBV9 and TRBJ2-7, reads DSGVTQTPKHLITATGQRVTLRCSPRSGDLSVYWYQQSLDQGLQFLIQYYNGEERAKGNILERFSAQQFPDLHSELNLSSLELGDSALYFCASSVGGSSYEQYFGPGTRLTVT.

V is TRBV28 and J is TRBJ1-5; perhaps TRBD1 as D (5 bases). Per the germline V gene, CDR1 is MDHEN and CDR2 is SYDVKM. Between the trimmed V and J ends, which lost 4 bases and 4 bases, there was a span of 11 bases. The CDR3 length is 14 residues. The CDR3 nucleotides are TGTGCCAGCAGTTCGACAGTACCTAATCAGCCCCAGCATTTT. Protein: CASSSTVPNQPQHF.

This chain connects TRBV18 to TRBJ2-7; the D gene is possibly TRBD1 (6 bases). Germline CDR1 and CDR2: KGHSH and LQKENI. The ends were cut back, 3 bases at V and 3 bases at J, with 18 bases in the middle. This CDR3 is 16 amino acids long. The CDR3 protein is CASSPTLGALSYEQYF. The CDR3 nucleotides are TGTGCCAGCTCACCGACTTTGGGGGCCCTCAGCTACGAGCAGTACTTC.